This TCR beta chain came from a study of blood T cell repertoires in COVID-19. Study-level background: Spain, Italy and the United States supplied samples that represented acute and convalescent COVID-19. T cells, B-cell-depleted T cells, or PBMCs supplied cDNA or gDNA.

Germline V gives CDR1 SGDLS, CDR2 YYNGEE. Trimming took 0 bases from V and 2 from J, leaving 14 bases between them. This CDR3 region has 16 residues. In the study's own analysis: Reference gene primer amplification yielded estimated nucleated cell counts. The repertoire was sequenced with immunoSEQ multiplex PCR; TCRdb's copy has only in-frame clones and lacks some. V and J calls and clone size follow that table, whereas D and trimming were derived from the DNA. The table lists roughly 100,000 clones, 91% of them singletons. Source material: peripheral blood. The TCR was taken from a man younger than 35 with acute or convalescent COVID-19. The genes are TRBV9 and TRBJ1-2; D is possibly TRBD1 (5 bases). The CDR3 DNA is TGTGCCAGCAGCGTAGCCTCCGTACAGGTCAACTATGGCTACACCTTC. Encoded protein: CASSVASVQVNYGYTF.